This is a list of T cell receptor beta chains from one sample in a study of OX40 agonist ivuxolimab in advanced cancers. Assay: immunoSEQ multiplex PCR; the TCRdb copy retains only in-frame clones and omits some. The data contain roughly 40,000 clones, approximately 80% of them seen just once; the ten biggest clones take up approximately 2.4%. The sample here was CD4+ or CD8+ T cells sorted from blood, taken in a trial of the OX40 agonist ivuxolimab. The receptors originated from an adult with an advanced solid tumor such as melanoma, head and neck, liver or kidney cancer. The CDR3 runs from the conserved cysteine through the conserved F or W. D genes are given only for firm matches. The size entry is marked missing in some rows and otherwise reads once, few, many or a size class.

CASSLMGTLTEAFF TGTGCCAGCAGCTTAATGGGGACGCTCACTGAAGCTTTCTTT . . TRBJ1-1 TRBV7-9
CASSPTGGFQDTQYF TGTGCCAGCTCACCAACAGGGGGCTTTCAAGATACGCAGTATTTT once TRBD1 TRBJ2-3 TRBV18
CASSTNSGRSYEQYF TGTGCCAGTAGTACGAACAGCGGACGCTCCTACGAGCAGTACTTC . . TRBJ2-7 TRBV19
CASRQTGGPYGYTF TGTGCCAGCAGGCAAACAGGGGGCCCCTATGGCTACACCTTC once TRBD1 TRBJ1-2 TRBV5-4
CASSRSNQETQYF TGTGCCAGCAGCCGGAGTAACCAAGAGACCCAGTACTTC . . TRBJ2-5 TRBV7-2
CASSVATVAGGQDTQYF TGTGCCAGCAGCGTAGCAACAGTAGCGGGAGGGCAAGATACGCAGTATTTT . TRBD2 TRBJ2-3 TRBV9
CASSIESGRGINIQYF TGTGCCAGTAGTATTGAGTCGGGGAGAGGGATAAACATTCAGTACTTC . . TRBJ2-4 TRBV19
CASRGGYGYGYTF TGTGCCAGCAGGGGGGGCTATGGCTATGGCTACACCTTC . . TRBJ1-2 TRBV6-1
CASSLEDRDEQFF TGTGCCAGCAGCTTGGAGGACAGGGACGAGCAGTTCTTC few TRBD1 TRBJ2-1 TRBV5-6
CAISGQGNTGELFF TGTGCCATCAGTGGACAGGGGAACACCGGGGAGCTGTTTTTT . TRBD1 TRBJ2-2 TRBV10-3
CASSWTGVYTGELFF TGTGCCAGCAGTTGGACAGGCGTATACACCGGGGAGCTGTTTTTT once TRBD1 TRBJ2-2 TRBV27
CASRTGRSANTGELFF TGTGCCAGCAGGACCGGACGGTCGGCGAACACCGGGGAGCTGTTTTTT . . TRBJ2-2 TRBV11-1
CASSSGAADTQYF TGTGCCAGCAGCTCAGGTGCAGCAGATACGCAGTATTTT . . TRBJ2-3 TRBV7-3
CASSPQQSSGNTIYF TGCGCCAGCAGCCCCCAACAGAGCTCTGGAAACACCATATATTTT . . TRBJ1-3 TRBV5-1
CASVAGGNQPQHF TGTGCCAGCGTGGCAGGGGGGAATCAGCCCCAGCATTTT . TRBD1 TRBJ1-5 TRBV6-1
CASSLGLTSGRAETQYF TGTGCCAGCAGCTTAGGCCTGACTAGCGGGAGGGCTGAGACCCAGTACTTC . TRBD2 TRBJ2-5 TRBV11-2
CASSSGTSGTPYEQYF TGTGCCAGCAGTTCCGGGACTAGCGGGACCCCCTACGAGCAGTACTTC once TRBD2 TRBJ2-7 TRBV7-9